Detailed here is one T cell receptor (beta chain). The record originates from a study of blood T cells in healthy people across ages. Combining a sample-barcoded 5' primer with a J-beta primer mix, a second PCR ran for roughly 7 to 12 cycles. TCRdb ran MiXCR on the 5' RACE reads and lists one entry per CDR3 protein. The sample has under 2,000,000 distinct CDR3 sequences; roughly 50% are singletons. The CDR3 covers 14 residues. J lost 9 bases, V lost 5 bases, and 7 bases had no gene match. CDR1 and CDR2 (germline): SGHTA, FQGNSA. The chain recombines TRBV7-2 with TRBJ1-6, with 7 bases identical to TRBD1. Sample: blood. This clonotype was sampled from a woman aged 40 to 50 in good health. Here the CDR3 reads CASSQEGAVSPLHF. The CDR3 DNA reads as TGTGCCAGCAGCCAGGAGGGGGCCGTTTCACCCCTCCACTTT. Based on the CDR3 plus reference TRBV7-2 and TRBJ1-6, the full variable domain is GAGVSQSPSNKVTEKGKDVELRCDPISGHTALYWYRQSLGQGLEFLIYFQGNSAPDKSGLPSDRFSAERTGGSVSTLTIQRTQQEDSAVYLCASSQEGAVSPLHFGNGTRLTVT.